Below, one T cell receptor beta chain is given with its context. This CDR3 spans 12 amino acids. Germline V lookup: CDR1 DFQATT, CDR2 SNEGSKA (reference sequence). The V gene lost 6 bases and the J gene lost 2 bases, with 11 bases spanning the gap. This entry is derived from a study of T-cell reconstitution after alpha-beta-depleted transplantation in children. This sample's TCRbeta library carried unique molecular identifier barcodes. Via MiXCR, TCRdb re-called the PCR reads, giving one row per CDR3 protein. The sample records roughly 500,000 distinct CDR3 sequences, 15% to 20% being singletons. The starting material was PBMCs from the stem cell graft donor, obtained from the stem cell graft. The chain couples TRBV20-1 to TRBJ2-7, with no clear D. The sequence came from a human donor who donated a stem cell graft to a child with acute lymphoblastic leukemia. The CDR3 DNA follows: TGCAGTGCCGGCCGAACCACCTACGAGCAGTACTTC. Protein product: CSAGRTTYEQYF.